In this sample, the clone carrying this T cell receptor beta chain turned up once. No antigen is known for it. Assay: immunoSEQ multiplex PCR; the TCRdb copy retains only in-frame clones and omits some. The sample contains around 140,000 clones, 91% of which appear only once. The data originate from a study of T cell responses to AZD1222 COVID-19 vaccine. Study-level points and caveats: Baseline serostatus was positive in only six AZD1222 recipients. Scientists sampled the repertoires only once the peak T cell response had passed.

The V gene's germline CDR1 is MNHEY and CDR2 SMNVEV (reference sequence). Trimming pared 6 bases from V and 0 bases from J, leaving 8 bases between. The CDR3 sequence is 13 residues long. Sequences were derived from peripheral blood, sampled 28 days after the second AZD1222 dose. The sequence was obtained from an adult who received the AZD1222 COVID-19 vaccine. The chain has TRBV27 and TRBJ1-1; maybe TRBD1 (5 bases). The CDR3 region has the DNA TGTGCCAGCAGGTCGACAGTGAACACTGAAGCTTTCTTT. Protein: CASRSTVNTEAFF.